This T cell receptor beta chain was observed in a study of blood T cell repertoires in COVID-19. V was clipped by 7 bases and J by 6 bases, with 10 bases between them. CDR1 is SNHLY, CDR2 FYNNEI, per germline. The length of the CDR3 is 12 residues. This clone came up a few times. Data came from immunoSEQ multiplex PCR; TCRdb stores just in-frame clones and leaves some out. The sample holds around 140,000 clones, over 75% seen once. What was sequenced was peripheral blood. The clonotype originates from a man aged 65 to 79 with active COVID-19. This chain links TRBV2 with TRBJ1-5; tentatively, D is TRBD1 (6 bases). This chain's CDR3 is CASTGGGQPQHF. The DNA for the CDR3 is TGTGCCAGCACTGGGGGCGGTCAGCCCCAGCATTTT.